One and the same sample provided the 18 T cell receptor beta chains below, sequenced in a study of T cells after yellow fever vaccination. TCRdb re-analysed the 5' RACE reads in MiXCR, keeping a single row per CDR3 protein. The table has 300,000 or so distinct CDR3 sequences, roughly 13% seen once; the top ten hold less than 0.55%. This specimen consisted of CD4+ T cells sorted from PBMCs, obtained 45 days after the yellow fever booster vaccination. All receptors derive from a man aged 30-40 years who received the YFV17D yellow fever vaccine.

This clonotype was detected many times. The chain combines TRBV24-1 with TRBJ2-6; 11 bases align to TRBD1. CDR1 and CDR2 (germline): KGHDR, SFDVKD. The CDR3 loop spans 15 amino acids. With V trimmed by 3 bases and J by 11 bases, 5 bases remained unmatched. CDR3: CATSDGGQGGYVLTF. The CDR3 coding sequence is TGTGCCACCAGTGATGGGGGACAGGGGGGTTACGTCCTGACTTTC.

In its sample, this clonotype was seen a few times. J is TRBJ2-7 and V is TRBV28, with D maybe TRBD1 (6 bases). In germline, CDR1 is MDHEN, CDR2 SYDVKM. Trimming cost V 8 bases and J 6 bases, with 23 bases left between them. The CDR3 spans 15 residues. Here the CDR3 DNA reads TGTGCCAGCGGGACATTGGCGGGCGCCATAGGCGAGCAGTACTTC. Protein: CASGTLAGAIGEQYF. Looking up the rest from reference TRBV28 and TRBJ2-7 gives the full variable domain: DVKVTQSSRYLVKRTGEKVFLECVQDMDHENMFWYRQDPGLGLRLIYFSYDVKMKEKGDIPEGYSVSREKKERFSLILESASTNQTSMYLCASGTLAGAIGEQYFGPGTRLTVT.

This clonotype was seen more than once but under ten times. The chain carries TRBV24-1 and TRBJ2-1, with 9 bases fitting TRBD2. From germline, CDR1 is KGHDR and CDR2 SFDVKD. Trimming cost V 1 base and J 6 bases; bases outside gene matches: 6. The CDR3 runs 16 residues. CDR3 bases: TGTGCCACCAGTGATTTCGGTTCTAGCGGGACCAATGAGCAGTTCTTC. Translation: CATSDFGSSGTNEQFF.

The chain has TRBV5-1 and TRBJ1-5; TRBD1 aligns across 8 bases. V lost 2 bases and J lost 4; bases outside the gene matches: 5. Germline V gene lookup returns CDR1 SGHRS and CDR2 YFSETQ. This CDR3 spans 15 amino acids. In DNA, the CDR3 is TGCGCCAGCAGCTTAGGGACAGGAATAAATCAGCCCCAGCATTTT. As protein: CASSLGTGINQPQHF.

V usage is TRBV5-1 and J usage is TRBJ1-3; D remains ambiguous. The germline gives CDR1 SGHRS, CDR2 YFSETQ. Trimming removed 4 bases at V and 2 bases at J, with 10 bases between. The CDR3 spans 14 residues. CDR3 sequence (DNA): TGCGCCAGCAGCCCCACGGTAACTGGAAACACCATATATTTT. Amino acid sequence: CASSPTVTGNTIYF. The whole variable domain, filled in from reference TRBV5-1 and TRBJ1-3, reads KAGVTQTPRYLIKTRGQQVTLSCSPISGHRSVSWYQQTPGQGLQFLFEYFSETQRNKGNFPGRFSGRQFSNSRSEMNVSTLELGDSALYLCASSPTVTGNTIYFGEGSWLTVV.

This clonotype was observed a few times. V usage is TRBV7-2 and J usage is TRBJ2-1; D uncertain. Germline V gene lookup returns CDR1 SGHTA and CDR2 FQGNSA. The CDR3 extends over 14 amino acids. Trimming took 0 bases from V and 9 from J, leaving 12 bases between them. The CDR3 here is CASSLAHRVGEQFF. CDR3 sequence (DNA): TGTGCCAGCAGCTTAGCGCATCGGGTAGGTGAGCAGTTCTTC. The whole variable domain, remainder taken from reference TRBV7-2 and TRBJ2-1, is GAGVSQSPSNKVTEKGKDVELRCDPISGHTALYWYRQSLGQGLEFLIYFQGNSAPDKSGLPSDRFSAERTGGSVSTLTIQRTQQEDSAVYLCASSLAHRVGEQFFGPGTRLTVL.

This clonotype has at least ten counts. V and J are TRBV12-3 or TRBV12-4 and TRBJ2-2; D is unresolved. The CDR3 totals 12 residues. The V gene lost 3 bases and the J gene lost 9 bases, with 8 bases spanning the gap. CDR3 DNA: TGTGCCAGCAGTTTCAACCCCCGGGAGCTGTTTTTT. Encoded protein: CASSFNPRELFF.

The CDR3 spells CASSLASGSGGYQETQYF. In nucleotides, the CDR3 is TGTGCCAGCAGCTTAGCATCAGGGAGCGGAGGGTACCAAGAGACCCAGTACTTC. This rearrangement joins TRBV11-1 to TRBJ2-5; maybe TRBD2 (6 bases). Germline CDR1 reads SGHAT; CDR2 reads FQDESV (reference sequence). V lost 0 bases and J 0 bases, leaving 17 bases between the germline ends. The CDR3 consists of 18 residues.

This clonotype appeared a few times. J is TRBJ1-4 and V is TRBV20-1; the D is unclear. There are 15 residues in the CDR3. Trimming took 0 bases from V and 6 from J, leaving 14 bases between them. Germline V gene sequence: CDR1 DFQATT, CDR2 SNEGSKA (reference sequence). The CDR3 region is CSARDLGQSDEKLFF. CDR3 DNA: TGCAGTGCTAGAGATTTAGGGCAGTCCGATGAAAAACTGTTTTTT.

This clonotype was counted a few times. The chain uses TRBV7-3 and TRBJ2-1, with TRBD2 matching 8 bases. V dropped 5 bases and J dropped 9; count of bases not matched to a gene: 15. Germline V lookup: CDR1 SGHTA, CDR2 FQGTGA. There are 16 residues in the CDR3. DNA for the CDR3: TGTGCCAGCAGCCCAACAGGAGCGGGAGTACGCATTGAGCAGTTCTTC. It codes for CASSPTGAGVRIEQFF.

The rearrangement joins TRBV5-1 to TRBJ2-3; possible D gene TRBD2, 7 bases. The CDR3 covers 18 residues. Germline V lookup: CDR1 SGHRS, CDR2 YFSETQ. Deletions cut 4 bases from V and 1 base from J, with 22 bases between. The CDR3 DNA sequence: TGCGCCAGCAGCCACTTGGTGCGGGGGCCGTCTCGCACAGATACGCAGTATTTT. It codes for CASSHLVRGPSRTDTQYF.

CDR3 DNA sequence: TGCAGTGCTAGAGTTCTGACAGGAGATCAGCCCCAGCATTTT. Its translation is CSARVLTGDQPQHF. The J gene is TRBJ1-5, the V gene TRBV20-1; TRBD1 might be the D (6 bases). CDR3 length: 14 amino acids. Per germline, CDR1 DFQATT and CDR2 SNEGSKA (reference sequence). V lost 1 base and J 5 bases, leaving 12 bases between the germline ends.

The rearrangement uses TRBV7-2 and TRBJ2-2; weak D call: TRBD1 (6 bases). This CDR3 contains 13 residues. Per the germline V gene, CDR1 is SGHTA and CDR2 is FQGNSA. The ends were cut back, 7 bases at V and 8 bases at J, with 14 bases in the middle. This CDR3 reads CASNLQGSGELFF. DNA of the CDR3: TGTGCCAGCAACCTACAGGGATCTGGGGAGCTGTTTTTT.

This clonotype appeared a few times. This chain links TRBV5-1 with TRBJ2-7, with D tentatively TRBD1 or TRBD2 (5 bases each). The CDR3 totals 15 residues. Deletions cut 0 bases from V and 7 bases from J, with 17 bases between. Germline lookup yields CDR1 SGHRS and CDR2 YFSETQ. CDR3 in DNA: TGCGCCAGCAGCTTGGATCGGGGCCCCCGGGGTGAGCAGTACTTC. Translation gives CASSLDRGPRGEQYF.

The rearrangement uses TRBV7-2 and TRBJ2-7; 7 nucleotides agree with TRBD1. The CDR3 spans 13 residues. V trimming: 5 bases; J trimming: 2 bases; junction bases outside the gene matches: 3. CDR1 and CDR2 from the germline V gene are SGHTA and FQGNSA. In nucleotides, the CDR3 is TGTGCCAGCAGCCGGACAGGCCCCTACGAGCAGTACTTC. Translation: CASSRTGPYEQYF. Full variable domain (rest looked up from reference TRBV7-2 and TRBJ2-7): GAGVSQSPSNKVTEKGKDVELRCDPISGHTALYWYRQSLGQGLEFLIYFQGNSAPDKSGLPSDRFSAERTGGSVSTLTIQRTQQEDSAVYLCASSRTGPYEQYFGPGTRLTVT.

The chain employs TRBV7-2 and TRBJ2-7; D might be TRBD1 (5 bases). V lost 5 bases and J 2 bases, leaving 13 bases between the germline ends. CDR3 length: 14 amino acids. Germline V gives CDR1 SGHTA, CDR2 FQGNSA. In DNA form, the CDR3 reads TGTGCCAGCAGCCAACGTCAGGGCACCTACGAGCAGTACTTC. Its protein product is CASSQRQGTYEQYF.

J is TRBJ1-3 and V is TRBV20-1, with 9 bases fitting TRBD1. Germline V lookup: CDR1 DFQATT, CDR2 SNEGSKA (reference sequence). The CDR3 loop spans 15 amino acids. V shed 4 bases, J shed 3 bases, and the junction held 7 bases outside the gene matches. The CDR3 is CSATGQGSFGNTIYF. The CDR3, as DNA: TGCAGTGCTACTGGACAGGGGAGTTTTGGAAACACCATATATTTT.

This clonotype was seen more than once but under ten times. This rearrangement joins TRBV12-3 or TRBV12-4 to TRBJ2-3, with 7 bases identical to TRBD2. V shed 6 bases, J shed 2 bases, and the junction held 5 bases outside the gene matches. The CDR3 has 14 residues. The CDR3 reads CASRLSGTTDTQYF. In nucleotides, the CDR3 is TGTGCCAGCAGACTAAGCGGGACCACAGATACGCAGTATTTT.